The rows below give T cell receptor beta chains drawn from one sample of a study of T cells in Graves' hyperthyroidism and ophthalmopathy. TCRdb fed the multiplex PCR reads into MiXCR, producing one record per CDR3 protein. The data contain about 350,000 distinct CDR3 sequences, about 18% of them seen just once; the ten biggest clones take up about 3.7%. The sequencing input was blood. The receptors derive from a woman in her late teens or twenties with Graves' hyperthyroidism. CDR3s include the opening cysteine and the closing phenylalanine or tryptophan. The D gene is left open where the match is weak. Where a row states a size, it is once, few, many or the class of an expanded clone; other rows omit it.

15	TRBV5-5	TRBJ1-2	-	-	TGTGCCAGCAGCTTGGATGGCAGCCGTAACTATGGCTACACCTTC	CASSLDGSRNYGYTF
16	TRBV6-2/TRBV6-3	TRBJ1-3	-	-	TGTGCCAGCAGTAAACTCCTCCGGGACTCTGGATACACCATATATTTT	CASSKLLRDSGYTIYF
17	TRBV13	TRBJ2-5	-	TRBD2	TGTGCCAGCAGCCCACGACTAGCGGGGGCGCTACAAGAGACCCAGTACTTC	CASSPRLAGALQETQYF
15	TRBV20-1	TRBJ1-5	many	TRBD1	TGCAGTGCTAGCAAACAGGGGAGTGGGGGTCAGCCCCAGCATTTT	CSASKQGSGGQPQHF
14	TRBV15	TRBJ1-2	few	-	TGTGCCACCAGCAGAGATAAGGCAGCGTATGGCTACACCTTC	CATSRDKAAYGYTF
13	TRBV5-1	TRBJ1-1	many	-	TGCGCCAGCAGCCCCGCGGGGAGCACTGAAGCTTTCTTT	CASSPAGSTEAFF
14	TRBV30	TRBJ2-2	-	-	TGTGCCTGGAGTGTTCCAGGGAACACCGGGGAGCTGTTTTTT	CAWSVPGNTGELFF
15	TRBV7-8	TRBJ2-7	-	TRBD2	TGTGCCAGCAGCCTAGTCGGGACTAGTCAATACGAGCAGTACTTC	CASSLVGTSQYEQYF
11	TRBV6-5	TRBJ2-7	many	-	TGTGCCAGCATCCTATTTTACGAGCAGTACTTC	CASILFYEQYF
15	TRBV11-2	TRBJ1-1	few	TRBD1	TGTGCCAGCAGCTCCCGGGACAGGGGGAACACTGAAGCTTTCTTT	CASSSRDRGNTEAFF
16	TRBV11-1	TRBJ2-2	many	TRBD1	TGTGCCAGCAGCTTAGCGATGACAGGGGGCACCGGGGAGCTGTTTTTT	CASSLAMTGGTGELFF
15	TRBV28	TRBJ1-3	many	-	TGTGCCAGCACCCAGAGGGGGGGCAATGGAAACACCATATATTTT	CASTQRGGNGNTIYF
14	TRBV2	TRBJ2-7	many	TRBD2	TGTGCCACCTACCCGGGACTAAACTCCTACGAGCAGTACTTC	CATYPGLNSYEQYF
13	TRBV6-1	TRBJ1-2	many	-	TGTGCCAGCAGTCTAATATCTAACTATGGCTACACCTTC	CASSLISNYGYTF
13	TRBV6-5	TRBJ1-2	many	-	TGTGCCAGCAGCTCGTGGGGGGCGGAGGGCTACACCTTC	CASSSWGAEGYTF
17	TRBV11-2	TRBJ1-3	many	-	TGTGCCAGCAGCCCCCGGCCAGGAGAAGTCTCTGGAAACACCATATATTTT	CASSPRPGEVSGNTIYF
13	TRBV24-1	TRBJ2-7	many	TRBD1	TGTGCCACCAGCCGGGACAGGGGTGACGAGCAGTACTTC	CATSRDRGDEQYF
15	TRBV3-1	TRBJ1-1	few	-	TGTGCCAGCAGCCCTGGAACAACCAGGGACACTGAAGCTTTCTTT	CASSPGTTRDTEAFF
16	TRBV5-1	TRBJ2-5	few	-	TGCGCCAGCAGCTTTCAACCGACAGGAAACCAAGAGACCCAGTACTTC	CASSFQPTGNQETQYF
13	TRBV6-1	TRBJ1-2	many	TRBD1	TGTGCCAGCAGCGCAGACAGGGGGCGTAGCTACACCTTC	CASSADRGRSYTF
15	TRBV20-1	TRBJ1-1	many	TRBD1	TGCAGTGCTACCGGGACAGACCTTTCGAACACTGAAGCTTTCTTT	CSATGTDLSNTEAFF
13	TRBV6-1	TRBJ2-2	many	-	TGTGCCAGCAGTCCTCTTATCACCGGGGAGCTGTTTTTT	CASSPLITGELFF
12	TRBV20-1	TRBJ2-7	-	-	TGCAGTGCTAGGAGGGGACTTTCCGAGCAGTACTTC	CSARRGLSEQYF
15	TRBV6-5	TRBJ2-1	few	TRBD2	TGTGCCAGCGTTAGCGGGGGTTACTCCTACAATGAGCAGTTCTTC	CASVSGGYSYNEQFF
12	TRBV7-9	TRBJ1-5	many	-	TGTGCCAGCAGCAAGGATAGTCAGCCCCAGCATTTT	CASSKDSQPQHF
14	TRBV20-1	TRBJ2-7	-	-	TGCAGTGCCACCGGCGGGACACCCTCCTACGAGCAGTACTTC	CSATGGTPSYEQYF
11	TRBV12-3/TRBV12-4	TRBJ1-6	-	-	TGTGCCAGCAGATTGACAGTTTTACTCCACTTT	CASRLTVLLHF
15	TRBV7-9	TRBJ2-5	many	TRBD1	TGTGCCAGCAGCTTAGGACAGGGGTTAGAGGAGACCCAGTACTTC	CASSLGQGLEETQYF
18	TRBV28	TRBJ2-7	many	-	TGTGCCAGCAGCCCGGGTCGTTCGGGGCCGTCAACACTGTACGAGCAGTACTTC	CASSPGRSGPSTLYEQYF
12	TRBV6-4	TRBJ1-1	once	-	TGTGCCACCGAGGGGGGTCGCACTGATGCTTTCTTT	CATEGGRTDAFF
11	TRBV20-1	TRBJ1-1	many	-	TGCAGTGCTCCCAGGGGCGCTGAAGCTTTCTTT	CSAPRGAEAFF
15	TRBV3-1	TRBJ2-5	many	-	TGTGCCAGCAGCCATGTTAGTAGTCTGCAAGAGACCCAGTACTTC	CASSHVSSLQETQYF
15	TRBV9	TRBJ1-1	many	TRBD1	TGTGCCAGCAGCCGGACAACGCAGGGGGAACCTGAAGCTTTCTTT	CASSRTTQGEPEAFF
15	TRBV6-1	TRBJ1-5	many	-	TGTGCCAGCAGTGAAGTCTTAGGGGTCAATCAGCCCCAGCATTTT	CASSEVLGVNQPQHF
11	TRBV19	TRBJ2-7	few	-	TGTGCCAGTAGTATAGGAAGGGAGCAGTACTTC	CASSIGREQYF
12	TRBV18	TRBJ1-2	many	-	TGTGCCAGCTCCAGCAACGGCTATGGCTACACCTTC	CASSSNGYGYTF
15	TRBV20-1	TRBJ2-5	many	TRBD1	TGCAGTGCTAGATCGGGTTGGACAGGTGAAGAGACCCAGTACTTC	CSARSGWTGEETQYF
15	TRBV27	TRBJ1-1	many	-	TGTGCCAGCAGTCCGGGCTGGACACAGAACACTGAAGCTTTCTTT	CASSPGWTQNTEAFF
14	TRBV7-6	TRBJ1-5	many	-	TGTGCCAGCAGCTTAGGGTGGGAGGGCCAGCCCCAGCATTTT	CASSLGWEGQPQHF
15	TRBV12-3/TRBV12-4	TRBJ2-5	many	-	TGTGCCAGCAGTTCCCAGGACAGTTACCAAGAGACCCAGTACTTC	CASSSQDSYQETQYF
13	TRBV6-5	TRBJ1-2	many	-	TGTGCCAGCAGTTACTCTGCCTACTATGGCTACACCTTC	CASSYSAYYGYTF
12	TRBV12-3/TRBV12-4	TRBJ2-7	many	-	TGTGCCAGCAGCAGGGATGATTGGGAGCAGTACTTC	CASSRDDWEQYF
12	TRBV29-1	TRBJ1-2	many	-	TGCAGCGTTGAGGACCTAACTAGGGGCTACACCTTC	CSVEDLTRGYTF
15	TRBV6-1	TRBJ2-7	many	-	TGTGCCAGCAAACGGGACCAAGGTTTCACCTACGAGCAGTACTTC	CASKRDQGFTYEQYF
12	TRBV9	TRBJ2-7	few	-	TGTGCCAGCAGCGCCGAGGGGAGGGAGCAGTACTTC	CASSAEGREQYF
12	TRBV6-1	TRBJ2-5	many	-	TGTGCCACCGGTGGCGCCCAAGAGACCCAGTACTTC	CATGGAQETQYF
14	TRBV28	TRBJ2-7	-	-	TGTGCCAGCAGTTTCGCAGAGAGCTCCTACGAGCAGTACTTC	CASSFAESSYEQYF
15	TRBV2	TRBJ2-4	-	TRBD2	TGTGCCAGCAGTGACACTAGCGGGGAGAAAAACATTAAGTACTTC	CASSDTSGEKNIKYF
18	TRBV28	TRBJ1-5	-	TRBD1	TGTGCCAGCAGCCGGACAGGGGGCGCGAAGGGAGGCAATCAGCCCCAGCATTTT	CASSRTGGAKGGNQPQHF
15	TRBV11-2	TRBJ2-7	many	TRBD2	TGTGCCAGCCAATCCGGGGCTAGCGGGGCCCACGAGCAGTACTTC	CASQSGASGAHEQYF
15	TRBV19	TRBJ1-2	-	-	TGTGCCTGTAAACCCCTGGGGGGGGCGCGAGGTGGCTACACCTTC	CACKPLGGARGGYTF
17	TRBV15	TRBJ1-1	once	-	TGTGCCACCAGCAGAGATTTGGGTAGGGCTGCGAACACTGAAGCTTTCTTT	CATSRDLGRAANTEAFF
13	TRBV2	TRBJ1-5	many	-	TGTGCCAGCAGGTGGAGTTACAATCAGCCCCAGCATTTT	CASRWSYNQPQHF
15	TRBV3-1	TRBJ2-2	-	TRBD2	TGTGCCAGCAGCCCTAGCGGGGGGGCCACCGGGGAGCTGTGTTTT	CASSPSGGATGELCF
15	TRBV7-2	TRBJ2-5	many	TRBD2	TGTGCCAGCAGCTCGCGGACTAGCGGGGAAGAGACCCAGTACTTC	CASSSRTSGEETQYF
15	TRBV6-1	TRBJ2-2	few	-	TGTGCCAGCATCCCCGGGACGGGGAACACCGGGGAGCTGTTTTTT	CASIPGTGNTGELFF
14	TRBV27	TRBJ2-5	many	-	TGTGCCAGCATGGAACGCGCTACGGCCGAGACCCAGTACTTC	CASMERATAETQYF
15	TRBV12-3/TRBV12-4	TRBJ2-7	-	TRBD1	TGTGCCAGCAGGAACGGACAGGGCCTAAGGAACGAGCAGTACTTC	CASRNGQGLRNEQYF